Below, one TCR beta chain is given with its context. This clone has a handful of counts. Its cognate antigen has yet to be identified. The sample holds no much larger clone one base away, and base qualities are not on file. The entire isolated RNA was reverse transcribed using the High Capacity cDNA Reverse Transcription Kit, and thus expressed TCRB transcripts were sequenced. Deep immunoSEQ sequencing was performed on naive, central memory and regulatory T cell samples, with an average of approximately 4 million total reads per sample. Sorted cells were lysed in RLT buffer, and RNA was extracted using DNase-treated RNeasy Micro or Mini kits according to cell number. To prevent cross-contamination, every cell subset was processed on its own, while patient and healthy donor samples were processed together. Using the immunoSEQ multiplex PCR, TCRB sequences were amplified from cDNA into 87-bp fragments spanning the CDR3 region. Sequencing of the amplicons was done on the Illumina HiSeq platform. The original methods were these. PCR bias was computationally corrected using synthetic template baselines, reads within Hamming distance 2 were collapsed, and singletons that could not be merged were discarded. Reads were aligned to IMGT to assign V, D and J genes, CDR3 length, and insertions or deletions at six rearrangement sites. Clonotype counts were normalized to sorted cell number within each subset before computing true diversity and Gini coefficients with the tcR R package. Repertoire sharing was quantified using the overlap coefficient calculated on TCRB nucleotide sequences. TCRdb mirrors the immuneACCESS table, restricted to in-frame sequences. Some clones are absent from its copies; in checked studies, under half trace to an unresolved V gene, and the reason for the others is unknown. That table gives V, J and clone size, and the DNA gave D and trimming. The sample data list 100,000 to 150,000 clones, and approximately 10% of these were observed just once. Roughly 0.75% of the sample is held by the ten biggest clonotypes.

CDR1 and CDR2 are drawn from the germline V gene: MDHEN, SYDVKM. Taken from cysteine to phenylalanine, the CDR3 has 13 residues. Only the CDR3 part of the read is kept: 39 bases, read in frame from the first base. The V end loses 7 bases and the J end loses 1 base, and a stretch of 10 bases separates them. The data derive from a study of beta chain features in type 1 diabetes (dated by TCRdb to the late 2010s). General notes on the study: Mean age, gender distribution, total cell number and subset yield were not different between patients and healthy donors. Regulatory and stem cell-like memory subsets were isolated from only 8 patients and 8 healthy donors, whereas naive and central memory subsets came from all 30 or so donors. The study compared TCRB repertoires of sorted circulating CD4+ T cell subsets between recently diagnosed type 1 diabetes patients and matched healthy donors. Across all samples, fewer than 130 million sorted cells were examined, and cell number per subset correlated strongly with RNA yield.

Summary of the overall study and its limitations: Patients with type 1 diabetes made fewer insertions and deleted more nucleotides at VDJ recombination sites, implying thymic rearrangement abnormalities. Shorter templates might be favored by PCR, yet because patient and control samples were amplified and corrected together, any such skew would affect both groups equally. Because cDNA rather than genomic DNA was sequenced, highly expressing activated cells could have been over-represented, although no difference in activation and CD3 levels was found between groups. HLA sub-analyses involved small numbers of individuals, so any influence of HLA type on TCRB rearrangement remained unresolved. A moderate but significant shortening of TCRB CDR3 length was observed in type 1 diabetes patients in all four CD4+ subsets. The naive, central memory and regulatory TCRB repertoires appeared to resemble one another more closely among patients than among healthy donors.

From each donor, a single peripheral blood sample of about 120 mL on average was drawn into heparinised tubes. Naive, central memory, regulatory and stem cell-like memory CD4+ T cells were sorted on a BD FACSAria II using a panel including CD45RO, CCR7, CD25, CD127, CD95 and CD27. Purity was above 98% for every sorted population. Right away, PBMCs were isolated by Lymphoprep density gradient centrifugation and were stained directly, with no culture step. To minimize batch effects, samples were stained and sorted in pairs, one healthy donor with one patient per experiment. The clonotype originates from a man aged 30 to 45 with type 1 diabetes. Sequencing was done on a sample of central memory CD4+ T cells from blood. Recombination joined TRBV28 with TRBJ1-2, with TRBD1 as a weak D call on 5 bases. The nucleotide sequence is given as TGTGCCAGCATCGACAGAAATAACTATGGCTACACCTTC. This yields the protein CASIDRNNYGYTF.